This T cell receptor (beta chain) was documented in a study of blood T cell repertoires in COVID-19. Looking at the study overall: COVID-19 samples collected from the United States, Italy and Spain covered acute and convalescent phases.

In the study's own analysis: Researchers report that nucleated cell counts were estimated from reference gene primer amplification. Repertoires were generated with immunoSEQ multiplex PCR, while TCRdb's copy carries only in-frame clones and drops some. Clone size and the V and J calls come from that table; the DNA yielded D and trimming. The repertoire consists of about 190,000 clones, with approximately 91% occurring once and the leading ten covering about 1.1%. The CDR3 sequence is 12 residues long. The receptor comes from a man between 25 and 39 years old with acute or convalescent COVID-19. This chain links TRBV21-1 with TRBJ2-1; the table's D call TRBD1 went unverified against the DNA. TRBV21-1 is recorded as a pseudogene. The sequenced sample was peripheral blood. This chain's CDR3 is CASSPRVNEQFF. Written as DNA, the CDR3 is TGTGCCAGCAGCCCCAGGGTAAATGAGCAGTTCTTC.